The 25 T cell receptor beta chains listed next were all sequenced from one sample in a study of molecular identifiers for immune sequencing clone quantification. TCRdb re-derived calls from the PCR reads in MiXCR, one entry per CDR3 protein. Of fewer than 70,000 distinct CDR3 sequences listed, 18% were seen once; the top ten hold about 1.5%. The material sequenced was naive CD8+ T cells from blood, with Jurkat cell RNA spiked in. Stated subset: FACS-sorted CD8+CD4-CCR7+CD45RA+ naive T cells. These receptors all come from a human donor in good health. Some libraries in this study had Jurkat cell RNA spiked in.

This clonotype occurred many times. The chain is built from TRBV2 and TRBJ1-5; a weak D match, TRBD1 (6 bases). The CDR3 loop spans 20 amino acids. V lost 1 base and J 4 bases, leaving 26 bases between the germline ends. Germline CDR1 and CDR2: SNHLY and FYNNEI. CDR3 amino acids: CASSEGGSGLGGPENQPQHF. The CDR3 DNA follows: TGTGCCAGCAGTGAAGGGGGGAGTGGGCTAGGGGGACCAGAAAATCAGCCCCAGCATTTT.

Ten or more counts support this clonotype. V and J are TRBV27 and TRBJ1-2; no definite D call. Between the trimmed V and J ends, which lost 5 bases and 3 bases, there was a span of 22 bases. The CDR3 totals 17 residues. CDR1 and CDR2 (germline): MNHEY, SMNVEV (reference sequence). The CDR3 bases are TGTGCCAGCAGTCCTTACCTCACCGACGGTTTCCACTATGGCTACACCTTC. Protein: CASSPYLTDGFHYGYTF.

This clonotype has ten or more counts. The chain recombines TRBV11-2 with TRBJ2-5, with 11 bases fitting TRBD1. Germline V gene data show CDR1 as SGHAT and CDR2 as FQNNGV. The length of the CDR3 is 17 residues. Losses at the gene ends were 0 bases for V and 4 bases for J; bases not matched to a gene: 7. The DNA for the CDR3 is TGTGCCAGCAGCTTAGATCGCCGGGACAGGGGGAGAGAGACCCAGTACTTC. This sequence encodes CASSLDRRDRGRETQYF.

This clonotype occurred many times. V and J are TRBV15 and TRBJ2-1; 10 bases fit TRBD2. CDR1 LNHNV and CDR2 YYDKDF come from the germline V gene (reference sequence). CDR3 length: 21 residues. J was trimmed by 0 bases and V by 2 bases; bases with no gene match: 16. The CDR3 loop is CATSRTAGRTSGRGSYNEQFF. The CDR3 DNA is TGTGCCACCAGCAGAACCGCCGGTCGGACTAGCGGTAGGGGCTCCTACAATGAGCAGTTCTTC.

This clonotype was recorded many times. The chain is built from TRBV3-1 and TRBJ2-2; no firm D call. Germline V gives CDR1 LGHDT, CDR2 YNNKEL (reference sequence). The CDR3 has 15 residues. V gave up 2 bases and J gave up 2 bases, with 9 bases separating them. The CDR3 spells CASSQPLYNTGELFF. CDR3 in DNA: TGTGCCAGCAGCCAACCTCTCTACAACACCGGGGAGCTGTTTTTT.

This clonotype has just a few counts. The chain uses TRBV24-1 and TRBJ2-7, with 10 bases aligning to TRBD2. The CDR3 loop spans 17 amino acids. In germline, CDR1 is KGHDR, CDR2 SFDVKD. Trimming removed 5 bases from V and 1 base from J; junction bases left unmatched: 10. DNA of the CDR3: TGTGCCACCAGTGCCCGGACTAGCGGAGTCATGTCCTACGAGCAGTACTTC. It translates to CATSARTSGVMSYEQYF.

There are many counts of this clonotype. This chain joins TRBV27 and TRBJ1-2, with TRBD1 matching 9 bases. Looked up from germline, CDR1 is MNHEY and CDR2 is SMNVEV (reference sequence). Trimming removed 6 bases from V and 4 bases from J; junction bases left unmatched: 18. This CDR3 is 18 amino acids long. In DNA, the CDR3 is TGTGCCAGCAGACAACTGGGACAGGGTATGTCCGCGAGCTATGGCTACACCTTC. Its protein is CASRQLGQGMSASYGYTF.

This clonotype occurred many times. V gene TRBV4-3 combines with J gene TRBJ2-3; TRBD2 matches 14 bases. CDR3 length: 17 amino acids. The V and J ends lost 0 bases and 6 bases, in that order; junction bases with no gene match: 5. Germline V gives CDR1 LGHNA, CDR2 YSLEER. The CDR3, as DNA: TGCGCCAGCAGCCAAGATGGACTAGCGGGAGGCCTCGATACGCAGTATTTT. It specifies CASSQDGLAGGLDTQYF.

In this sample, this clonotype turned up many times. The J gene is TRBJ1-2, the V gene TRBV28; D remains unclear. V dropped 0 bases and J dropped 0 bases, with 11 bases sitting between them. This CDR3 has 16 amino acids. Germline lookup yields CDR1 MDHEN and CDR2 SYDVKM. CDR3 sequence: CASSLWQPLTNYGYTF. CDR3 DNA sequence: TGTGCCAGCAGTTTATGGCAGCCATTAACTAACTATGGCTACACCTTC.

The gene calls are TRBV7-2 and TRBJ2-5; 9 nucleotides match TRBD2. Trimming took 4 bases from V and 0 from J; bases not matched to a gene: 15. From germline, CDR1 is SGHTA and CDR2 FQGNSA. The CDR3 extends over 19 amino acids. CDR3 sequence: CASSSRNVAGVTYQETQYF. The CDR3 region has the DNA TGTGCCAGCAGCTCCCGGAATGTAGCGGGAGTGACTTACCAAGAGACCCAGTACTTC. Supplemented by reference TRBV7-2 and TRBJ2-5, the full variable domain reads GAGVSQSPSNKVTEKGKDVELRCDPISGHTALYWYRQSLGQGLEFLIYFQGNSAPDKSGLPSDRFSAERTGGSVSTLTIQRTQQEDSAVYLCASSSRNVAGVTYQETQYFGPGTRLLVL.

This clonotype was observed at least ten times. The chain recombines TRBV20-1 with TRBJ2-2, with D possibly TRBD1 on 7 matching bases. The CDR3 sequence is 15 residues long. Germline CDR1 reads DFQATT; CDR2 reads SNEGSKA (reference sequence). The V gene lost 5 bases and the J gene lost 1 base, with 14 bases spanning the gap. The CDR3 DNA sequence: TGCAGTGCTTCTCAGGGGGGTTGGAACACCGGGGAGCTGTTTTTT. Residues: CSASQGGWNTGELFF.

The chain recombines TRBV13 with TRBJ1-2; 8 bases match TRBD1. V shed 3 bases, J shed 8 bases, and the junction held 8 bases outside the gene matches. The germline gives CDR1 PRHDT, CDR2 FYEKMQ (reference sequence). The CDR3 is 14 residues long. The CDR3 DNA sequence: TGTGCCAGCAGCTTGGACAGGGTTATAGTAGGCTACACCTTC. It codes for CASSLDRVIVGYTF.

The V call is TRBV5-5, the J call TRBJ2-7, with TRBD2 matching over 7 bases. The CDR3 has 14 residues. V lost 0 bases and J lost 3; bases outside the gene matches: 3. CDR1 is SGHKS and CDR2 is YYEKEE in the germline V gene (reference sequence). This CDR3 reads CASSLVTGGYEQYF. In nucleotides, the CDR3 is TGTGCCAGCAGCTTGGTGACGGGGGGCTACGAGCAGTACTTC.

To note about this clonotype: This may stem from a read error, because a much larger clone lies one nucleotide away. CDR3 protein: CAWSVTGDQPQHF. In DNA form, the CDR3 reads TGTGCCTGGAGTGTCACCGGGGACCAGCCCCAGCATTTT. The chain couples TRBV30 to TRBJ1-5, with D possibly being TRBD1 (5 bases). Trimming pared 0 bases from V and 7 bases from J, leaving 10 bases between. CDR3 length equals 13 residues. Germline CDR1 and CDR2: GTSNPN and SVGIG (reference sequence).

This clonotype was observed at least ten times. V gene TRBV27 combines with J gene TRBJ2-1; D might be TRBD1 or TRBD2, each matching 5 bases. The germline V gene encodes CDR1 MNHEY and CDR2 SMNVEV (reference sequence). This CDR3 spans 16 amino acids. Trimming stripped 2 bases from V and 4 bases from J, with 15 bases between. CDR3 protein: CASSLQGLASYNEQFF. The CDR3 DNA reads TGTGCCAGCAGTTTACAGGGTCTAGCTTCTTACAATGAGCAGTTCTTC.

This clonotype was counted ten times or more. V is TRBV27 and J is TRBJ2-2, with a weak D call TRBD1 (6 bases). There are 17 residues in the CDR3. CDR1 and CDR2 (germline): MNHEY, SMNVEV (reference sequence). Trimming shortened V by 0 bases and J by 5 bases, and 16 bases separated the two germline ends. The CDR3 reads CASSLSIITGSTGELFF. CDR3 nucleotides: TGTGCCAGCAGTTTATCGATAATAACAGGGAGTACCGGGGAGCTGTTTTTT.

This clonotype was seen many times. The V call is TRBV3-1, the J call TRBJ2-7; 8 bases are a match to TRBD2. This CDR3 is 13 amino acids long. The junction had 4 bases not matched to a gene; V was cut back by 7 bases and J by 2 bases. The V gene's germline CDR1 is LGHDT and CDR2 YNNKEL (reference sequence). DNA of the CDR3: TGTGCCAGCACCCTAGCGGGTGCCTACGAGCAGTACTTC. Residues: CASTLAGAYEQYF.

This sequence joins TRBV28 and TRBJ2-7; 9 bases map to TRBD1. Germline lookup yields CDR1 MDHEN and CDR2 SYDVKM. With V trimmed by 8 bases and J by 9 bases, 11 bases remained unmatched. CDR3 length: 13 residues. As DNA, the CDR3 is TGTGCCAGCCTCGGGACAGGGATTGTCGGGCAGTACTTC. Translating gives CASLGTGIVGQYF.

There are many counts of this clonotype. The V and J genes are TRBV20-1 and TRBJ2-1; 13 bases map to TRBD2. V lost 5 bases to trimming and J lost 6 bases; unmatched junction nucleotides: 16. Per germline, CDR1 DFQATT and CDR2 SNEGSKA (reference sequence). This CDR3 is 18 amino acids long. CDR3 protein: CSARKLLAGGVIINEQFF. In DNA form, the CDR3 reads TGCAGTGCTCGAAAACTACTAGCGGGAGGGGTTATTATCAATGAGCAGTTCTTC.

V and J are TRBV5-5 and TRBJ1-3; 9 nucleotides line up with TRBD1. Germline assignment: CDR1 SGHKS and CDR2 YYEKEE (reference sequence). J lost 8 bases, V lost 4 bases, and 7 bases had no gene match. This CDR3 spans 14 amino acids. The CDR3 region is CASSGRTGADTIYF. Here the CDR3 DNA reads TGTGCCAGCAGCGGAAGGACAGGGGCTGACACCATATATTTT.

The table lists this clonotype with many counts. This chain's CDR3 is CSVETTAPMNTEAFF. CDR3 bases: TGCAGCGTTGAAACGACAGCCCCAATGAACACTGAAGCTTTCTTT. The J gene is TRBJ1-1, the V gene TRBV29-1; perhaps TRBD1 as D (5 bases). V lost 2 bases and J lost 0, with 13 bases in between. The CDR3 has 15 residues. Per germline, CDR1 SQVTM and CDR2 ANQGSEA.

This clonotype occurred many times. In DNA form, the CDR3 reads TGCGCCAGCAGCTTGGCAGGCGCGCACACCGGGGAGCTGTTTTTT. Amino acids: CASSLAGAHTGELFF. The chain is built from TRBV5-1 and TRBJ2-2; D ambiguous. CDR3 length: 15 residues. Germline lookup yields CDR1 SGHRS and CDR2 YFSETQ. V dropped 0 bases and J dropped 3 bases, with 9 bases sitting between them.

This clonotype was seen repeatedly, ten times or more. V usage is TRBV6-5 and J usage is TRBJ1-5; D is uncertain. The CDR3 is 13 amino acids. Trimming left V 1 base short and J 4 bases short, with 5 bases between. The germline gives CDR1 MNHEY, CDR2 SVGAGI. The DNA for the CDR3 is TGTGCCAGCAGTTACTTGTGGAATCAGCCCCAGCATTTT. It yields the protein CASSYLWNQPQHF.

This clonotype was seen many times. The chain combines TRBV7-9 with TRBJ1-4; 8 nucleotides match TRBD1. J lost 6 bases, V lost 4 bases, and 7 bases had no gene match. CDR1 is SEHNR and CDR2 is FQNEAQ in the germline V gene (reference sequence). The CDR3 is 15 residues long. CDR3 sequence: CASSSVTGDYEKLFF. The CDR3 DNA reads TGTGCCAGCAGCTCGGTGACAGGGGATTATGAAAAACTGTTTTTT.

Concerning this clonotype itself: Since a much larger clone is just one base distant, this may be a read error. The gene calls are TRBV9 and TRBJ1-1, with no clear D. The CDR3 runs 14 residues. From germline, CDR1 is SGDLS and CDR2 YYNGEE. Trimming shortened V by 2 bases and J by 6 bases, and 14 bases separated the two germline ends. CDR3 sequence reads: CASSVLSWPSEAFF. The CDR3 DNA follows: TGTGCCAGCAGCGTGCTGTCCTGGCCCTCTGAAGCTTTCTTT.